The sequence of this T cell receptor (beta chain) was determined in a study of blood T cell repertoires in COVID-19. Overall study: Samples of COVID-19 (acute and convalescent) were obtained from the United States, Italy and Spain. The cDNA or gDNA used as material had been derived from T cells, B-cell-depleted T cells, or PBMCs.

The CDR3 loop spans 15 amino acids. Trimming at V came to 4 bases and at J to 4 bases, leaving 6 bases not matched to a gene. CDR1 and CDR2 from the germline V gene are SGHRS and YFSETQ. Per the authors' pipeline: Reference gene primer amplification yielded estimated nucleated cell counts. Only in-frame clones appear in the TCRdb table, and some are missing; sequencing was by immunoSEQ multiplex PCR. That table is the source of V, J and clone size, and D and trimming were worked out from the DNA. The data show about 240,000 clones, 65% to 85% seen once. Input material: peripheral blood. J is TRBJ1-5 and V is TRBV5-1, with TRBD1 matching over 9 bases. The receptor was derived from a human donor in a cohort sampled during active COVID-19. The CDR3 nucleotides are TGCGCCAGCAGCCCGGGACAGGGAGAGAATCAGCCCCAGCATTTT. Amino acid sequence: CASSPGQGENQPQHF.